The present entry profiles one T cell receptor beta chain with its context. Its matching antigen is unknown. The data were obtained in a study of OX40 agonist ivuxolimab in advanced cancers. On the study more broadly: Past anti-PD-1, anti-PD-L1 or anti-CTLA-4 therapy was accepted, and 30% to 50% had received some.

Overall study findings and caveats: In general, CD8+ T cells held more expanded clones than CD4+ did, on average.

Deletions cut 6 bases from V and 3 bases from J, with 12 bases between. This CDR3 region has 12 residues. Germline V gives CDR1 SQVTM, CDR2 ANQGSEA. Generated by immunoSEQ multiplex PCR, the TCRdb table keeps only in-frame clones and is missing some. Of tens of thousands of clones listed, approximately 86% are singletons. The J gene is TRBJ2-7, the V gene TRBV29-1; no definite D call. This TCR came from an adult with an advanced solid tumor such as melanoma, head and neck, liver or kidney cancer. Here the sequenced sample was CD4+ or CD8+ T cells sorted from blood, taken in a trial of the OX40 agonist ivuxolimab. The CDR3 loop reads CSVIRVNYEQYF. CDR3 bases: TGCAGCGTGATAAGGGTAAACTACGAGCAGTACTTC.